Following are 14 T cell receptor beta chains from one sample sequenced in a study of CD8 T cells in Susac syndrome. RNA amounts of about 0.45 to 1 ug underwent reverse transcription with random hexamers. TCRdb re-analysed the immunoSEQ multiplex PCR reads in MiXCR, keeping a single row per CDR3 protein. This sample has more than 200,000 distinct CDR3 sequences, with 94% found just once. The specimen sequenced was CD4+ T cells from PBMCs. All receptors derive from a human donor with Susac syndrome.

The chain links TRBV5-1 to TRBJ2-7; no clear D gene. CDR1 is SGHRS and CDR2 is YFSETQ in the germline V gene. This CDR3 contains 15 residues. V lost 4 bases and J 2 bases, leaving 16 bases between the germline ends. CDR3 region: CASSAAWTSTYEQYF. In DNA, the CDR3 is TGCGCCAGCAGCGCAGCCTGGACGTCAACCTACGAGCAGTACTTC.

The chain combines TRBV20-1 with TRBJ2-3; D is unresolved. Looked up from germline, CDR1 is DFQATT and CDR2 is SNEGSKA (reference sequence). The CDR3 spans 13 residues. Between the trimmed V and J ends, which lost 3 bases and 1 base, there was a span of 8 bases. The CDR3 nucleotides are TGCAGTGCTAGCCGTCCCGGCACAGATACGCAGTATTTT. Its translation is CSASRPGTDTQYF.

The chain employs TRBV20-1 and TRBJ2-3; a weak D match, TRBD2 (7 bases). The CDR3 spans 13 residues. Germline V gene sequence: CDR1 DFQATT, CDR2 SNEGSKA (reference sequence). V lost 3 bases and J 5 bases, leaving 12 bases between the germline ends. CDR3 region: CSARRGHGDTQYF. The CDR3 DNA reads TGCAGTGCTAGGCGGGGGCATGGAGATACGCAGTATTTT.

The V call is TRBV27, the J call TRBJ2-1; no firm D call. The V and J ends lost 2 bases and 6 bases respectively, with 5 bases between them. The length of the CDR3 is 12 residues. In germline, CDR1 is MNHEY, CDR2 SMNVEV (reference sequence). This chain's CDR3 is CASSLRANEQFF. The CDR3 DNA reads TGTGCCAGCAGTTTAAGGGCCAATGAGCAGTTCTTC.

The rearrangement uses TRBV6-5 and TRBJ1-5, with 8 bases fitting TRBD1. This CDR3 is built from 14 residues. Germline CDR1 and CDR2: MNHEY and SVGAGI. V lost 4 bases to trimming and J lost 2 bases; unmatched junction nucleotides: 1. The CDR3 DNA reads TGTGCCAGCAGTTCGACAGGGGGCAATCAGCCCCAGCATTTT. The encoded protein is CASSSTGGNQPQHF.

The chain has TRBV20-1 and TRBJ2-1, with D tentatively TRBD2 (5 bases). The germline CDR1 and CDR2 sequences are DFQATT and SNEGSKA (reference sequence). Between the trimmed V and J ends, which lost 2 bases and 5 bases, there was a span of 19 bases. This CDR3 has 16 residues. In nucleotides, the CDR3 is TGCAGTGCTAGACCCCCGGGGTCCTTCTGGGACAATGAGCAGTTCTTC. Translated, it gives CSARPPGSFWDNEQFF.

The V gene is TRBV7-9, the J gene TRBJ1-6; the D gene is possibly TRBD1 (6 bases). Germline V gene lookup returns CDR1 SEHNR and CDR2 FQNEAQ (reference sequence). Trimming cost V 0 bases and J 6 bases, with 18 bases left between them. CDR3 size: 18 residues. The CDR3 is CASSLAGTPGVPNSPLHF. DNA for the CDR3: TGTGCCAGCAGCTTAGCGGGGACCCCAGGGGTCCCTAATTCACCCCTCCACTTT.

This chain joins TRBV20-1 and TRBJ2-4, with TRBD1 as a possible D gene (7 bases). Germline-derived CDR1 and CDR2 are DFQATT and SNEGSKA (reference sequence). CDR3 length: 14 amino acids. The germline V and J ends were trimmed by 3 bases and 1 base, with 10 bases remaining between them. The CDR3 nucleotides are TGCAGTGCTAGGGAGGGGGCGGCCAAAAACATTCAGTACTTC. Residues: CSAREGAAKNIQYF.

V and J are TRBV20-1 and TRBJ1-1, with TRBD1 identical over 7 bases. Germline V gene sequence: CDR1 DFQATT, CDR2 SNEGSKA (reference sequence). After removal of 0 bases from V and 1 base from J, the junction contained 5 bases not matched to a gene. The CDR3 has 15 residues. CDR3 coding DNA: TGCAGTGCTAGAGAAAAGGGACAGCCGAACACTGAAGCTTTCTTT. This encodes CSAREKGQPNTEAFF.

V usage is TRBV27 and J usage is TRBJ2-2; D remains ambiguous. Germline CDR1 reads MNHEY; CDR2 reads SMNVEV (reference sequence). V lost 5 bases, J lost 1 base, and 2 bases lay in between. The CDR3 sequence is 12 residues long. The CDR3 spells CASSMNTGELFF. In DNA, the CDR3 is TGTGCCAGCAGTATGAACACCGGGGAGCTGTTTTTT.

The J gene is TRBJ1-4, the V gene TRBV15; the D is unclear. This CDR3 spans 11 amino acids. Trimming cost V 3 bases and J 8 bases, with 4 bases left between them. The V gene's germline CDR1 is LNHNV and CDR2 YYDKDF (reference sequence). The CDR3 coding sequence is TGTGCCACCAGCAGTGGCGAAAAACTGTTTTTT. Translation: CATSSGEKLFF.

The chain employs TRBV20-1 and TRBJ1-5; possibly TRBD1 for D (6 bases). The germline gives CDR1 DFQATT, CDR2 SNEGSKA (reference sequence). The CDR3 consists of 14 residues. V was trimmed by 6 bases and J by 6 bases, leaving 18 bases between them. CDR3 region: CSATDRWKFQPQHF. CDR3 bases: TGCAGTGCCACTGACAGGTGGAAATTTCAGCCCCAGCATTTT.

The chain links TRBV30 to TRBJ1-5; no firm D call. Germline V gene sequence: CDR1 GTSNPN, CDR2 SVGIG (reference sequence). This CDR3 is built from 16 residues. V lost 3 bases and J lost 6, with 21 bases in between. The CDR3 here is CAWSEQAQYAGQPQHF. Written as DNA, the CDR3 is TGTGCCTGGAGCGAGCAGGCCCAATATGCAGGTCAGCCCCAGCATTTT. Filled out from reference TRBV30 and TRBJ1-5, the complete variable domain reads SQTIHQWPATLVQPVGSPLSLECTVEGTSNPNLYWYRQAAGRGLQLLFYSVGIGQISSEVPQNLSASRPQDRQFILSSKKLLLSDSGFYLCAWSEQAQYAGQPQHFGDGTRLSIL.

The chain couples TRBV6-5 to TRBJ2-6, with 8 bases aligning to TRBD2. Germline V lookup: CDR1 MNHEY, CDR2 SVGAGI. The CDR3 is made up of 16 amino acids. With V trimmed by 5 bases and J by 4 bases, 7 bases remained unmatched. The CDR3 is CASSLSGGAGANVLTF. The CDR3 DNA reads TGTGCCAGCAGTCTCTCGGGGGGGGCAGGGGCCAACGTCCTGACTTTC.